Following are 23 T cell receptor beta chains from one sample sequenced in a study of cytomegalovirus exposure and HLA in healthy donors. Vbeta (60) and Jbeta (13) primers were used in the PCR. TCRdb's table, derived via immunoSEQ multiplex PCR, lists solely in-frame clones and lacks some. Altogether some 120,000 clones are present, about 80% being singletons, with the ten largest covering about 2%. Sequencing was done on a sample of PBMCs. The origin of the receptors is a human donor in good health.

The chain recombines TRBV29-1 with TRBJ2-7; tentative D call: TRBD2 (6 bases). V was trimmed by 5 bases and J by 2 bases, leaving 22 bases between them. Germline V lookup: CDR1 SQVTM, CDR2 ANQGSEA. The CDR3 runs to 16 residues. CDR3 region: CSVRQRVGGSPYEQYF. For the CDR3, the DNA is TGCAGCGTTCGGCAACGGGTTGGAGGGAGCCCCTACGAGCAGTACTTC.

The chain recombines TRBV5-1 with TRBJ1-2; the match to TRBD1 covers 7 bases. This CDR3 is 15 amino acids long. With 0 bases clipped from V and 11 bases from J, the junction kept 13 bases outside the gene matches. Germline V CDR1 and CDR2: SGHRS, YFSETQ. The DNA of the CDR3 is TGCGCCAGCAGCTTGGCCTCACAGGGGCGGATAGGGTACACCTTC. It yields the protein CASSLASQGRIGYTF.

This clone was observed a few times. The chain carries TRBV18 and TRBJ1-1; 7 bases align to TRBD1. Germline V lookup: CDR1 KGHSH, CDR2 LQKENI. After removal of 1 base from V and 3 bases from J, the junction contained 2 bases not matched to a gene. The CDR3 has 14 residues. CDR3 in amino acids: CASSPRGGHTEAFF. The CDR3 DNA sequence: TGTGCCAGCTCACCACGAGGGGGCCACACTGAAGCTTTCTTT.

This clone was detected only once. The rearrangement links TRBV10-3 to TRBJ2-7, with 11 bases matching TRBD2. Germline trimming cut 4 bases from V and 7 bases from J; bases unmatched to any gene: 21. CDR1 is ENHRY, CDR2 SYGVKD, per germline. The CDR3 runs to 19 residues. CDR3 in DNA: TGTGCCATCAGTGTCCCGGGACAGGATACTAGCGGGAGTGCGAGGGAGCAGTACTTC. It yields the protein CAISVPGQDTSGSAREQYF.

J is TRBJ2-3 and V is TRBV5-1, with 11 bases lining up with TRBD2. The CDR3 has 16 residues. Losses at the gene ends were 4 bases for V and 0 bases for J; bases not matched to a gene: 4. In germline, CDR1 is SGHRS, CDR2 YFSETQ. CDR3 loop: CASSPRTSGSTDTQYF. The CDR3 DNA reads as TGCGCCAGCAGCCCCCGGACTAGCGGGAGCACAGATACGCAGTATTTT.

This clone was counted only a few times. This rearrangement joins TRBV5-1 to TRBJ1-6; no clear D. Germline V lookup: CDR1 SGHRS, CDR2 YFSETQ. Trimming pared 4 bases from V and 8 bases from J, leaving 19 bases between. The CDR3 sequence is 16 residues long. CDR3 protein: CASSQEPRSTDSPLHF. The CDR3 nucleotides are TGCGCCAGCAGCCAAGAACCCCGTAGTACGGATTCACCCCTCCACTTT.

The gene calls are TRBV28 and TRBJ1-4; D is uncertain. V was shortened by 2 bases and J by 8 bases, with 12 bases between the two germline ends. Looked up from germline, CDR1 is MDHEN and CDR2 is SYDVKM. This CDR3 is 14 amino acids long. In DNA form, the CDR3 reads TGTGCCAGCAGTTTAGTTCGGGGAAACGAAAAACTGTTTTTT. It translates to CASSLVRGNEKLFF.

J is TRBJ2-7 and V is TRBV13, with 8 bases aligning to TRBD1. The CDR3 runs 14 residues. Germline CDR1 is PRHDT and CDR2 is FYEKMQ (reference sequence). J gave up 7 bases and V 2 bases, and 7 bases lay outside the gene matches. In DNA, the CDR3 is TGTGCCAGCAGCTTACGCCAGGGGGCGGGAGAGCAGTACTTC. Translating gives CASSLRQGAGEQYF.

The rearrangement uses TRBV5-8 and TRBJ1-2; 7 bases align to TRBD1. The CDR3 has 12 amino acids. Germline CDR1 SGHTS, CDR2 YDEGEE. V shed 0 bases and J 8 bases; nucleotides not matched to a gene: 1. The CDR3 is CASSLGQGGYTF. CDR3 DNA sequence: TGTGCCAGCAGCTTGGGACAGGGAGGCTACACCTTC.

CDR3 in DNA: TGTGCCAGCAGCTTCCAGACCTACGAGCAGTACTTC. Translated, it gives CASSFQTYEQYF. This chain uses TRBV5-6 with TRBJ2-7, with no clear D. This CDR3 contains 12 residues. Germline CDR1 reads SGHDT; CDR2 reads YYEEEE. V lost 2 bases, J lost 2 bases, and 5 bases lay in between.

CDR3 nucleotide sequence: TGCAGCATACAGGGAGCCAACACTGAAGCTTTCTTT. Translation gives CSIQGANTEAFF. The J gene is TRBJ1-1, the V gene TRBV29-1; maybe TRBD1 (6 bases). V was cut by 8 bases and J by 2 bases, with 12 bases left in between. Germline V lookup: CDR1 SQVTM, CDR2 ANQGSEA. The CDR3 extends over 12 amino acids.

Here the CDR3 DNA reads TGTGCCAGCTCCACCCTTCGAGGTTATAATTCACCCCTCCACTTT. This gives the protein CASSTLRGYNSPLHF. V and J are TRBV27 and TRBJ1-6, with D uncertain. Looked up from germline, CDR1 is MNHEY and CDR2 is SMNVEV (reference sequence). The CDR3 is made up of 15 amino acids. V lost 8 bases to trimming and J lost 4 bases, with 15 bases between them.

This chain uses TRBV6-1 with TRBJ2-7; possible D gene TRBD2, 7 bases. Germline CDR1 is MNHNS and CDR2 is SASEGT. V was cut by 10 bases and J by 6 bases, with 25 bases left in between. CDR3 length equals 15 residues. CDR3 sequence (DNA): TGTGCCACCACAGGGCCTGGTGAGCGGGGTCGCGAGCAGTACTTC. Translating it yields CATTGPGERGREQYF.

This sequence joins TRBV5-5 and TRBJ2-1; TRBD2 agrees at 8 bases. The V and J ends lost 3 bases and 0 bases, in that order; junction bases with no gene match: 5. Germline-derived CDR1 and CDR2 are SGHKS and YYEKEE (reference sequence). The CDR3 is 16 residues long. The CDR3 spells CASSWSGGASYNEQFF. CDR3 nucleotides: TGTGCCAGCAGCTGGTCCGGGGGGGCCTCCTACAATGAGCAGTTCTTC.

The table lists this clone with a count of one. The chain has TRBV28 and TRBJ2-3; a possible D gene is TRBD1 (8 bases). Germline V lookup: CDR1 MDHEN, CDR2 SYDVKM. The V end was cut by 5 bases, the J end by 2 bases, with 26 bases between. This CDR3 is built from 19 residues. Here the CDR3 reads CASSPTGVMGAGVTDTQYF. For the CDR3, the DNA is TGTGCCAGCAGTCCGACAGGGGTTATGGGTGCGGGAGTCACAGATACGCAGTATTTT.

The chain links TRBV11-1 to TRBJ1-1; D remains unclear. The ends were cut back, 5 bases at V and 10 bases at J, with 14 bases in the middle. Germline-derived CDR1 and CDR2 are SGHAT and FQDESV (reference sequence). CDR3 length equals 12 residues. The CDR3 sequence: CASSTQLVGAFF. The CDR3 coding sequence is TGTGCCAGCAGCACCCAGCTAGTTGGAGCTTTCTTT.

The chain couples TRBV9 to TRBJ2-1; TRBD1 matches 7 bases. Germline V lookup: CDR1 SGDLS, CDR2 YYNGEE. J was trimmed by 14 bases and V by 0 bases; bases with no gene match: 17. The CDR3 is 16 residues long. CDR3 in amino acids: CASSVGFLGQMEREFF. CDR3 nucleotides: TGTGCCAGCAGCGTAGGATTTTTGGGACAGATGGAACGGGAGTTCTTC.

This clone was seen once. The junction shows a germline mismatch at one end, possibly a read error. The chain couples TRBV6-5 to TRBJ2-7, with 7 nucleotides matching TRBD1. Germline V gene sequence: CDR1 MNHEY, CDR2 SVGAGI. The CDR3 has 15 residues. CDR3 DNA: TGTGCCAGCAGTTACCCGGACAGGCCCCCCTACGAGCAGCACTTC. Encoded protein: CASSYPDRPPYEQHF.

The chain couples TRBV6-4 to TRBJ2-1; 9 positions match TRBD1. The V gene end was trimmed by 6 bases and the J gene end by 8 bases; junction bases not matched to a gene: 5. Germline assignment: CDR1 MRHNA and CDR2 SNTAGT. This CDR3 has 13 residues. The CDR3 sequence is CASSLDRGYEQFF. CDR3 nucleotide sequence: TGTGCCAGCAGCCTGGACAGGGGATATGAGCAGTTCTTC.

This clone was counted a few times. The gene calls are TRBV5-6 and TRBJ2-7; 9 bases are shared with TRBD1. The CDR3 totals 15 residues. The junction had 6 bases not matched to a gene; V was cut back by 2 bases and J by 3 bases. Germline CDR1 and CDR2: SGHDT and YYEEEE. CDR3 nucleotide sequence: TGTGCCAGCAGCTTTAGGGGGACAGGGCACTACGAGCAGTACTTC. Amino acids: CASSFRGTGHYEQYF.

This rearrangement joins TRBV6-6 to TRBJ1-5, with 8 nucleotides matching TRBD1. Trimming removed 4 bases from V and 2 bases from J; junction bases left unmatched: 7. This CDR3 comprises 16 residues. From germline, CDR1 is MNHNY and CDR2 SVGAGI (reference sequence). The CDR3 region is CASSSTDRGGNQPQHF. DNA for the CDR3: TGTGCCAGCAGTTCCACTGACAGGGGTGGCAATCAGCCCCAGCATTTT.

V is TRBV4-2 and J is TRBJ2-3; D remains ambiguous. There are 13 residues in the CDR3. The ends were cut back, 1 base at V and 7 bases at J, with 9 bases in the middle. Germline V gene sequence: CDR1 LGHNA, CDR2 YNFKEQ. The CDR3 sequence: CASSQAMGHTQYF. The DNA of the CDR3 is TGTGCCAGCAGCCAAGCTATGGGCCATACGCAGTATTTT.

The chain employs TRBV4-1 and TRBJ2-3, with a possible D match to TRBD2 (6 bases). Looked up from germline, CDR1 is MGHRA and CDR2 is YSYEKL. Trimming took 0 bases from V and 4 from J, leaving 14 bases between them. This CDR3 contains 16 residues. CDR3 residues: CASSQDIGGIPDTQYF. The CDR3 DNA is TGCGCCAGCAGCCAAGATATAGGCGGGATCCCAGATACGCAGTATTTT.